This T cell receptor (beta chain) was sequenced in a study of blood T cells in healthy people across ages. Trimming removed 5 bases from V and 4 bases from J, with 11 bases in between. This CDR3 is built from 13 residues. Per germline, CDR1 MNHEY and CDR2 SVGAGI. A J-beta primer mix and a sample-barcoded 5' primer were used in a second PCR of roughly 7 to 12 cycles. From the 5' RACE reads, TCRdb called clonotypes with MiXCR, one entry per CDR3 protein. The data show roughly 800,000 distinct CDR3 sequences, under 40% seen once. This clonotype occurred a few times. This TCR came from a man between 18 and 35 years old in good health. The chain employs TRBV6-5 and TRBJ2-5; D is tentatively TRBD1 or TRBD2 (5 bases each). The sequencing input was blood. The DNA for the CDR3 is TGTGCCAGCAGTACGGGGACCTCAGAGACCCAGTACTTC. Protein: CASSTGTSETQYF.